This TCR beta chain emerged from a study of cytomegalovirus exposure and HLA in healthy donors. With respect to this clone: The antigen is not known.

The donors were part of the roughly 130-subject validation cohort, which stood apart from the roughly 670-subject first cohort. Profiled with immunoSEQ multiplex PCR; TCRdb holds only in-frame clones, not every one. This sample has about 73,000 clones, with approximately 94% found just once. Study-wide points: Subsequent analysis showed first-cohort TCR clusters tending to co-occur in around 110 validation repertoires. The majority of TCR sequences were rare, yet some public TCRs appeared in many donors. High specificity and sensitivity for cytomegalovirus status were reported for the classifier.

The CDR3 is 14 amino acids. Trimming stripped 8 bases from V and 3 bases from J, with 14 bases between. Germline-derived CDR1 and CDR2 are SNHLY and FYNNEI. The chain is built from TRBV2 and TRBJ1-5, with a possible D match to TRBD1 (5 bases). Input material: PBMCs. The source of this sequence is a woman under 30 in good health and CMV-seronegative. CDR3 nucleotide sequence: TGTGCCAGCTGTGCACAGGTCCTCAATCAGCCCCAGCATTTT. It specifies CASCAQVLNQPQHF.